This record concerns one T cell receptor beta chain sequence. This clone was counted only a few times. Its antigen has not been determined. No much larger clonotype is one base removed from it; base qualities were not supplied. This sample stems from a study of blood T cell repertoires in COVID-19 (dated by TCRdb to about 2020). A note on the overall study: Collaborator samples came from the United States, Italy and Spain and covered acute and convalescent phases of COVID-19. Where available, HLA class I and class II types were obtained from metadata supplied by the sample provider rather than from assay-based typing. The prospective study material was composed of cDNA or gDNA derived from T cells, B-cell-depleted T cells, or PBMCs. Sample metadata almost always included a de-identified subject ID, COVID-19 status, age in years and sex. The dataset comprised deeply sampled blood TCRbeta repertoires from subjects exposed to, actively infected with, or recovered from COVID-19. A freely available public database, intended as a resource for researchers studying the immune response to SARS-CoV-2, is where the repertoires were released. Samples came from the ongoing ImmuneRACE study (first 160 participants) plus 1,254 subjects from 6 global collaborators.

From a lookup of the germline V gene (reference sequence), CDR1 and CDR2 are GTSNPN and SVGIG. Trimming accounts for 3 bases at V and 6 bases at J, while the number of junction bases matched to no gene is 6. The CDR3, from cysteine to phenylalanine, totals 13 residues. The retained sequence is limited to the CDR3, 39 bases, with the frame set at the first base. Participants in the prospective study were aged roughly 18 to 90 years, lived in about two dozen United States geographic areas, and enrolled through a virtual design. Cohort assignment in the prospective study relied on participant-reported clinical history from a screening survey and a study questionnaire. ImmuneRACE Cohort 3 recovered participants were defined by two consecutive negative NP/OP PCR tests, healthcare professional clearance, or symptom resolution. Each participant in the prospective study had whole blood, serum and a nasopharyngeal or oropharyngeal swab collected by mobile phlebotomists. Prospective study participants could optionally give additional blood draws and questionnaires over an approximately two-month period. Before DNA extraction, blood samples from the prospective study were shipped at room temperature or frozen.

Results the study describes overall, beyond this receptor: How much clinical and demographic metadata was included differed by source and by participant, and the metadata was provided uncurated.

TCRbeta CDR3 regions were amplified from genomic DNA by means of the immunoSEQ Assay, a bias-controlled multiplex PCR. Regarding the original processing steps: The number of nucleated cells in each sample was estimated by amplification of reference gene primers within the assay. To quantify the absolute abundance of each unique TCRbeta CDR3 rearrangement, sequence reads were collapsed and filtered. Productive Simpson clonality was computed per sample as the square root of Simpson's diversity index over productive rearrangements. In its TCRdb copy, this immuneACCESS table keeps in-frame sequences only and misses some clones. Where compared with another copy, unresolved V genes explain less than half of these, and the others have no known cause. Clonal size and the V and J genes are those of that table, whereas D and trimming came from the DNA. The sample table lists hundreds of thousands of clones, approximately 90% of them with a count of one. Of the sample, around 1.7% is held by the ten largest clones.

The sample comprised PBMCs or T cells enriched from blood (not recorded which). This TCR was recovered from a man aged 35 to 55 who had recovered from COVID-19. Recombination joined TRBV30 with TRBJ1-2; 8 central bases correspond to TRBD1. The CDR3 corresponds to CAWSEDRGDGYTF. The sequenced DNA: TGTGCCTGGAGCGAAGACAGGGGAGATGGCTACACCTTC.